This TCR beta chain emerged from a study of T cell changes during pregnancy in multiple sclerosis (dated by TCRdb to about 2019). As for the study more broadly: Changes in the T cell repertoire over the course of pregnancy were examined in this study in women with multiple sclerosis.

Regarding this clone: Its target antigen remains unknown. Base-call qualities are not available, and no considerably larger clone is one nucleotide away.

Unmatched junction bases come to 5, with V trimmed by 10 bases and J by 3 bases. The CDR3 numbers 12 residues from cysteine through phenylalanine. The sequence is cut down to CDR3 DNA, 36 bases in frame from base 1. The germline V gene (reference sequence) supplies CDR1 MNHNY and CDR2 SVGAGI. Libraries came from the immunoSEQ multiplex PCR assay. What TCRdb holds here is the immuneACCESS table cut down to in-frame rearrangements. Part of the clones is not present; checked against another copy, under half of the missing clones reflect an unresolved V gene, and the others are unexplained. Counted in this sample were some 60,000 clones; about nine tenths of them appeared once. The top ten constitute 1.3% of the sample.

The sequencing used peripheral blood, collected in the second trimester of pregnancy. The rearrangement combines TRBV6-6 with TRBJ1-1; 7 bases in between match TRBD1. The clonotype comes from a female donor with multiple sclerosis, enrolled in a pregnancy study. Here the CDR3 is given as CAINRGYTEAFF. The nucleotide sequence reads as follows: TGTGCCATCAACAGGGGTTACACTGAAGCTTTCTTT.